This is a list of T cell receptor beta chains from one sample in a study of CD8 T cells in Susac syndrome. Using its own MiXCR run on the immunoSEQ multiplex PCR reads, TCRdb lists one record per CDR3 protein. The sample has roughly 180,000 distinct CDR3 sequences, about 94% seen once. What was sequenced was CD4+ T cells from PBMCs. The receptor set was obtained from a human donor in good health. Each CDR3 is given without its conserved first and last residue.

CDR3 | V
AISEDREVQPQH | TRBV10-3
SARSLVFGNEQF | TRBV20-1
ASSLEPGDADTQY | TRBV7-3
ASRRTGVDYEQY | TRBV27
ASSLAPGDEQF | TRBV7-9
ASSRLTSGSDEQY | TRBV13
SAPLAGDNEQF | TRBV20-1
ASSQPLAGGLETQY | TRBV3-1
SARRLAGASYNEQF | TRBV20-1
ASSLLSGVGTDTQY | TRBV7-9
SAPLRGVGGRAYEQY | TRBV20-1
ASSSPGDTYEQY | TRBV19
SAFDRGRETQY | TRBV29-1
ASSPSGASSYEQY | TRBV28
ASSLWATLSTDTQY | TRBV7-2
SALRGGNEKLF | TRBV29-1
ATSRDLGGGRTEAF | TRBV15
SAINSGPYEQY | TRBV20-1
SASSSFGREYNEQF | TRBV20-1
AWSSGQKNIQY | TRBV30
SSSWRGEQY | TRBV6-2/TRBV6-3
SATITTSGELF | TRBV20-1
SGRTAQRNTEAF | TRBV20-1
AWSTKQGTRAEAF | TRBV30
AWSVRGTEAF | TRBV30
AWSVVTGGQPQH | TRBV30
SAPDYSYNEQF | TRBV20-1
ASRPGEGSEAF | TRBV2
ASRRSAQETQY | TRBV27
ASSQAGTTTDTQY | TRBV3-1
ASSPTENTGELF | TRBV18
ASSPDGTSGFSYNEQF | TRBV4-2
ATTQSFTEAF | TRBV6-2/TRBV6-3
SAGSSRAEAF | TRBV20-1
AWSVGRVETQY | TRBV30
ASSQSGLAGSNEQF | TRBV4-2
ASSLGGHQPQH | TRBV5-4
SALIYTGELF | TRBV20-1
ASSLFPNEQF | TRBV7-9
ASSFGQGSQPQH | TRBV28